This T cell receptor beta chain is from a study of OX40 agonist ivuxolimab in advanced cancers. Across the whole study: It was ivuxolimab, an agonistic anti-OX40 (CD134) antibody, that patients were treated with.

Remarks on this clone: Antigen unknown.

Profiled with immunoSEQ multiplex PCR; TCRdb holds only in-frame clones, not every one. Among tens of thousands of clones, 85% were seen once, and the ten largest hold roughly 3.5%. Overall study results and limits: Clonal expansion was seen in CD4+ and CD8+ blood T cells by week 6 at 0.1 to 3.0 mg/kg.

The sequence was collected from an adult with an advanced solid tumor such as melanoma, head and neck, liver or kidney cancer. The sequenced sample was CD4+ or CD8+ T cells sorted from blood, obtained in a trial of the OX40 agonist ivuxolimab.

In DNA, the CDR3 is TGTGCCAGCAGCAAAAAAAGCGGGAGCTACGAGCAGTACTTC. Its protein is CASSKKSGSYEQYF. The chain combines TRBV5-4 with TRBJ2-7, with 8 bases lining up with TRBD2. The CDR3 sequence is 14 residues long. V lost 4 bases to trimming and J lost 3 bases; unmatched junction nucleotides: 6. Germline lookup yields CDR1 SGHNT and CDR2 YYREEE (reference sequence).